The 27 T cell receptor beta chains given below trace back to one sample, sequenced in a study of blood T cell repertoires in COVID-19. Clones were read by immunoSEQ multiplex PCR, and TCRdb kept only the in-frame ones, dropping some. The table records roughly 200,000 clones, just under 90% of them present only once. The material sequenced was PBMCs or T cells enriched from blood (not recorded which). Receptor source: a man aged 25-45 years who had recovered from COVID-19.

This clone occurred a few times. V gene TRBV4-3 combines with J gene TRBJ1-2; D perhaps matches TRBD1 (5 bases). Trimming stripped 1 base from V and 5 bases from J, with 11 bases between. This CDR3 region has 14 residues. Germline assignment: CDR1 LGHNA and CDR2 YSLEER. CDR3 protein: CASSQGAQGYGYTF. CDR3 coding DNA: TGCGCCAGCAGCCAAGGGGCCCAGGGATATGGCTACACCTTC.

The chain combines TRBV3-1 (or the pseudogene TRBV3-2) with TRBJ2-5, with D possibly TRBD2 on 5 matching bases. V shed 0 bases and J shed 4 bases, with 6 bases lying between them. CDR1 is LGHDT and CDR2 is YNNKEL in the germline V gene (reference sequence). The CDR3 is 13 amino acids. CDR3 sequence: CASSQDGGETQYF. As DNA, the CDR3 is TGTGCCAGCAGCCAAGACGGAGGAGAGACCCAGTACTTC.

This chain connects TRBV5-4 to TRBJ2-2, with 8 bases fitting TRBD1. Looked up from germline, CDR1 is SGHNT and CDR2 is YYREEE (reference sequence). This CDR3 spans 15 amino acids. With 4 bases clipped from V and 0 bases from J, the junction kept 2 bases outside the gene matches. The CDR3 sequence: CASSLDRANTGELFF. The CDR3, as DNA: TGTGCCAGCAGCCTGGACAGGGCGAACACCGGGGAGCTGTTTTTT. The full variable domain, rest sourced from reference TRBV5-4 and TRBJ2-2, is ETGVTQSPTHLIKTRGQQVTLRCSSQSGHNTVSWYQQALGQGPQFIFQYYREEENGRGNFPPRFSGLQFPNYSSELNVNALELDDSALYLCASSLDRANTGELFFGEGSRLTVL.

This chain joins TRBV6-5 and TRBJ2-2; maybe TRBD2 (6 bases). This CDR3 has 14 residues. Looked up from germline, CDR1 is MNHEY and CDR2 is SVGAGI. Trimming pared 7 bases from V and 5 bases from J, leaving 14 bases between. CDR3 region: CASIQTRGTGELFF. The CDR3 DNA follows: TGTGCCAGCATCCAGACTAGGGGAACCGGGGAGCTGTTTTTT.

The chain has TRBV6-2 or TRBV6-3 and TRBJ1-2; maybe TRBD1 (6 bases). The germline V gene has CDR1 MNHEY and CDR2 SVGEGT. The V end lost 5 bases, the J end lost 5 bases, and 24 bases lay between the germline ends. This CDR3 comprises 17 residues. The chain's CDR3 is CASSDITGHTGKYGYTF. The CDR3, as DNA: TGTGCCAGCAGTGATATTACAGGGCACACCGGGAAGTATGGCTACACCTTC.

The J gene is TRBJ2-3, the V gene TRBV28; D is ambiguous. The V gene's germline CDR1 is MDHEN and CDR2 SYDVKM. V lost 6 bases to trimming and J lost 2 bases, with 18 bases between them. This CDR3 has 16 amino acids. CDR3 protein: CASRTRPGRSTDTQYF. CDR3 nucleotides: TGTGCCAGCAGGACAAGACCAGGCCGCTCCACAGATACGCAGTATTTT.

This clone has only a few counts. The genes are TRBV7-9 and TRBJ1-2; a possible D gene is TRBD1 (5 bases). V was clipped by 1 base and J by 6 bases, with 24 bases between them. The CDR3 consists of 18 residues. Germline CDR1 SEHNR, CDR2 FQNEAQ (reference sequence). CDR3 sequence reads: CASSLGGKGKGYLDGYTF. CDR3 DNA sequence: TGTGCCAGCAGCTTAGGAGGAAAGGGGAAGGGGTATTTGGATGGCTACACCTTC.

This clone has only one observation. This sequence joins TRBV14 and TRBJ2-1; 8 positions match TRBD2. The CDR3 is 15 residues long. V shed 6 bases, J shed 5 bases, and the junction held 9 bases outside the gene matches. The germline gives CDR1 SGHDN, CDR2 FVKESK. The CDR3 reads CASSFPGGPDNEQFF. The CDR3 DNA reads TGTGCCAGCAGTTTCCCGGGGGGGCCCGACAATGAGCAGTTCTTC.

The chain's CDR3 is CASSFVQGGTGELFF. For the CDR3, the DNA is TGTGCCAGCAGCTTTGTACAGGGGGGCACCGGGGAGCTGTTTTTT. The chain joins TRBV5-5 to TRBJ2-2; TRBD1 matches at 8 bases. Losses at the gene ends were 2 bases for V and 4 bases for J; bases not matched to a gene: 4. The CDR3 is 15 residues long. The germline V gene has CDR1 SGHKS and CDR2 YYEKEE (reference sequence).

The CDR3 is CATSSLTSGTASYEQYF. For the CDR3, the DNA is TGTGCCACCAGCAGCCTGACCTCCGGGACAGCCTCCTACGAGCAGTACTTC. This sequence joins TRBV15 and TRBJ2-7; 7 positions match TRBD1. The ends lost 3 bases at V and 0 bases at J; junction bases unmatched: 11. Germline CDR1 is LNHNV and CDR2 is YYDKDF (reference sequence). The CDR3 has 17 amino acids.

The rearrangement uses TRBV19 and TRBJ2-7, with TRBD1 matching over 9 bases. Germline V gene lookup returns CDR1 LNHDA and CDR2 SQIVND (reference sequence). This CDR3 contains 14 residues. V lost 3 bases to trimming and J lost 5 bases; unmatched junction nucleotides: 5. The CDR3 region is CASSITGGFHEQYF. The CDR3 region has the DNA TGTGCCAGTAGTATTACAGGGGGCTTCCACGAGCAGTACTTC.

The V gene is TRBV9, the J gene TRBJ2-6; D gene ambiguous. V lost 0 bases, J lost 0 bases, and 4 bases lay in between. The CDR3 has 15 residues. From germline, CDR1 is SGDLS and CDR2 YYNGEE. CDR3 protein: CASSVVSSGANVLTF. As DNA, the CDR3 is TGTGCCAGCAGCGTAGTTAGCTCTGGGGCCAACGTCCTGACTTTC.

In this sample, this clone turned up once. The chain is built from TRBV5-4 and TRBJ1-2; 9 nucleotides agree with TRBD1. With 4 bases clipped from V and 5 bases from J, the junction kept 3 bases outside the gene matches. This CDR3 region has 13 residues. The germline gives CDR1 SGHNT, CDR2 YYREEE (reference sequence). CDR3 sequence: CASSRTGAYGYTF. The CDR3 region has the DNA TGTGCCAGCAGCCGGACAGGGGCGTATGGCTACACCTTC.

The rearrangement joins TRBV6-2 or TRBV6-3 to TRBJ1-2, with D perhaps TRBD1 (5 bases). With 0 bases removed from V and 0 bases from J, the gap between germline ends came to 8 bases. Germline loops: CDR1 MNHEY, CDR2 SVGEGT. The CDR3 consists of 15 residues. The CDR3: CASSYSQGTNYGYTF. In DNA, the CDR3 is TGTGCCAGCAGTTACTCGCAGGGAACTAACTATGGCTACACCTTC.

V is TRBV18 and J is TRBJ1-3; a possible D gene is TRBD1 (6 bases). There are 16 residues in the CDR3. The ends were cut back, 3 bases at V and 0 bases at J, with 12 bases in the middle. Germline V lookup: CDR1 KGHSH, CDR2 LQKENI. The CDR3 region has the DNA TGTGCCAGCTCACCGGTCGACAGGATCTCTGGAAACACCATATATTTT. This translates into CASSPVDRISGNTIYF. The whole variable domain, remainder taken from reference TRBV18 and TRBJ1-3, is NAGVMQNPRHLVRRRGQEARLRCSPMKGHSHVYWYRQLPEEGLKFMVYLQKENIIDESGMPKERFSAEFPKEGPSILRIQQVVRGDSAAYFCASSPVDRISGNTIYFGEGSWLTVV.

This clone was observed a handful of times. Mismatch with germline at one junction end may stem from a read error. The chain joins TRBV7-7 to TRBJ2-1; D is perhaps TRBD2 (5 bases). The CDR3 has 15 residues. Germline-derived CDR1 and CDR2 are SSHAT and FNYEAQ (reference sequence). The CDR3 region has the DNA TGTGCTAGCAGCTTAAGAGGGAGCTCCTACAATGAGCAGTTCTTC. Translation: CASSLRGSSYNEQFF.

Here the CDR3 reads CASSYSTGEPQHF. CDR3 sequence (DNA): TGTGCCAGCAGTTACTCGACAGGGGAGCCCCAGCATTTT. This chain links TRBV6-5 with TRBJ1-5, with TRBD1 identical over 8 bases. V trimming: 0 bases; J trimming: 8 bases; junction bases outside the gene matches: 0. The CDR3 has 13 amino acids. Per the germline V gene, CDR1 is MNHEY and CDR2 is SVGAGI.

The V gene is TRBV4-2, the J gene TRBJ1-2; 7 bases agree with TRBD1. Germline V gene data show CDR1 as LGHNA and CDR2 as YNFKEQ. This CDR3 is built from 18 residues. The J segment lost 2 bases and the V segment lost 1 base, leaving 13 bases of the junction unmatched. Here the CDR3 reads CASSQALGPTGRNYGYTF. The CDR3, as DNA: TGTGCCAGCAGCCAAGCCCTGGGCCCGACAGGGCGAAACTATGGCTACACCTTC.

This clone was detected once. In DNA form, the CDR3 reads TGTGCCAGCAGCCAGAAAGGGGGCTCCTATAATTCACCCCTCCACTTT. Amino acid sequence: CASSQKGGSYNSPLHF. The rearrangement uses TRBV3-1 (or the pseudogene TRBV3-2) and TRBJ1-6, with a tentative D call TRBD1 (6 bases). V shed 3 bases and J shed 0 bases, with 9 bases lying between them. The CDR3 extends over 16 amino acids. The germline gives CDR1 LGHDT, CDR2 YNNKEL (reference sequence).

The chain carries TRBV14 and TRBJ1-1; D call uncertain. Germline loops: CDR1 SGHDN, CDR2 FVKESK. V was pared by 1 base and J by 1 base, with 10 bases between. This CDR3 has 15 residues. The chain's CDR3 is CASSQVGLPNTEAFF. The CDR3 DNA reads as TGTGCCAGCAGCCAAGTAGGACTACCGAACACTGAAGCTTTCTTT.

V and J are TRBV6-5 and TRBJ2-7; 10 bases are shared with TRBD2. The germline V gene encodes CDR1 MNHEY and CDR2 SVGAGI. The CDR3 is 15 amino acids. The ends lost 6 bases at V and 0 bases at J; junction bases unmatched: 5. CDR3 residues: CASSSSGSGSYEQYF. For the CDR3, the DNA is TGTGCCAGCAGCTCTAGCGGGAGTGGCTCCTACGAGCAGTACTTC.

The chain couples TRBV6-5 to TRBJ1-2; D is ambiguous. The CDR3 runs to 15 residues. The ends were cut back, 2 bases at V and 4 bases at J, with 14 bases in the middle. Germline lookup yields CDR1 MNHEY and CDR2 SVGAGI. As DNA, the CDR3 is TGTGCCAGCAGTTACGTAGGCGGGGATTCCTATGGCTACACCTTC. This codes for CASSYVGGDSYGYTF.

V and J are TRBV18 and TRBJ2-5, with 11 bases identical to TRBD2. Germline V lookup: CDR1 KGHSH, CDR2 LQKENI. The CDR3 spans 22 residues. V lost 0 bases and J lost 1; bases outside the gene matches: 19. This chain's CDR3 is CASSPPGRGSSSGRTAQETQYF. CDR3 coding DNA: TGTGCCAGCTCACCACCAGGCAGGGGAAGTTCTAGCGGGAGGACGGCCCAAGAGACCCAGTACTTC.

The chain couples TRBV18 to TRBJ2-2; the match to TRBD1 covers 10 bases. The V and J ends lost 2 bases and 7 bases, in that order; junction bases with no gene match: 7. Germline V lookup: CDR1 KGHSH, CDR2 LQKENI. CDR3 length: 16 amino acids. This CDR3 reads CASSPRDRGWRGELFF. The CDR3 coding sequence is TGTGCCAGCTCACCAAGGGACAGGGGATGGCGCGGGGAGCTGTTTTTT. The whole variable domain, remainder taken from reference TRBV18 and TRBJ2-2, is NAGVMQNPRHLVRRRGQEARLRCSPMKGHSHVYWYRQLPEEGLKFMVYLQKENIIDESGMPKERFSAEFPKEGPSILRIQQVVRGDSAAYFCASSPRDRGWRGELFFGEGSRLTVL.

The chain uses TRBV6-2 or TRBV6-3 and TRBJ2-7; D call uncertain. The germline V gene has CDR1 MNHEY and CDR2 SVGEGT. CDR3 length: 15 amino acids. The germline V and J ends were trimmed by 2 bases and 0 bases, with 11 bases remaining between them. CDR3 nucleotides: TGTGCCAGCAGTTACCTCCAGGTCAGCTCCTACGAGCAGTACTTC. Its translation: CASSYLQVSSYEQYF.

The CDR3 loop is CASSRNGGVTGELFF. CDR3 in DNA: TGTGCCAGCAGTAGAAACGGGGGGGTCACCGGGGAGCTGTTTTTT. The rearrangement joins TRBV27 to TRBJ2-2; TRBD2 aligns across 8 bases. The ends lost 5 bases at V and 4 bases at J; junction bases unmatched: 6. Per the germline V gene, CDR1 is MNHEY and CDR2 is SMNVEV (reference sequence). CDR3 size: 15 residues.

The chain is built from TRBV19 and TRBJ1-5; no clear D gene. This CDR3 has 14 residues. CDR1 LNHDA and CDR2 SQIVND come from the germline V gene (reference sequence). Trimming shortened V by 7 bases and J by 1 base, and 11 bases separated the two germline ends. Written as DNA, the CDR3 is TGTGCCAGTAAGGACCCGGGGAGCAATCAGCCCCAGCATTTT. Residues: CASKDPGSNQPQHF.